The 20 T cell receptor beta chains listed next were all sequenced from one sample in a study of T-cell memory formation after mild COVID-19. MiXCR, run by TCRdb on the 5' RACE reads, gives a single entry per CDR3 protein. The sample shows some 130,000 distinct CDR3 sequences, roughly 15% of them seen only once. Sequenced input: PBMCs or a T cell subset sorted from them (not recorded which). The receptor source for this set is an adult woman who had mild COVID-19 (a few samples of this study predate the infection). Cell type and time point are not known.

The chain combines TRBV19 with TRBJ2-7, with D unclear. With 10 bases removed from V and 3 bases from J, the gap between germline ends came to 16 bases. The CDR3 is 13 amino acids. Germline V CDR1 and CDR2: LNHDA, SQIVND (reference sequence). In DNA form, the CDR3 reads TGTGCCACCTCGGTTACGACTGGCTACGAGCAGTACTTC. Protein product: CATSVTTGYEQYF.

This clonotype occurred a few times. This rearrangement joins TRBV25-1 to TRBJ2-7, with D hard to call. The CDR3 loop spans 11 amino acids. V gave up 2 bases and J gave up 6 bases, with 5 bases separating them. Germline V gene sequence: CDR1 MGHDK, CDR2 SYGVNS. The CDR3 loop is CASSEDGEQYF. DNA for the CDR3: TGTGCCAGCAGTGAAGACGGCGAGCAGTACTTC.

This clonotype was found a few times. The V and J genes are TRBV4-1 and TRBJ2-3, with D tentatively TRBD1 or TRBD2 (5 bases each). Deletions cut 3 bases from V and 2 bases from J, with 12 bases between. CDR3 length: 15 residues. Germline CDR1 MGHRA, CDR2 YSYEKL. The CDR3 DNA follows: TGCGCCAGCAGCCACCGACTTGGGACCACAGATACGCAGTATTTT. Translation gives CASSHRLGTTDTQYF.

The chain uses TRBV6-1 and TRBJ1-2; D is undetermined. The CDR3 covers 14 residues. Trimming cost V 1 base and J 2 bases, with 8 bases left between them. Germline CDR1 MNHNS, CDR2 SASEGT. The CDR3 reads CASSEVRGNYGYTF. Here the CDR3 DNA reads TGTGCCAGCAGTGAAGTTCGGGGAAACTATGGCTACACCTTC.

This clonotype was seen ten or more times. The V call is TRBV5-1, the J call TRBJ1-1, with 9 bases lining up with TRBD1. CDR3 length equals 16 residues. Trimming removed 3 bases from V and 1 base from J; junction bases left unmatched: 7. Germline V gene lookup returns CDR1 SGHRS and CDR2 YFSETQ. The CDR3 protein is CASSSQTGGRNTEAFF. The CDR3 region has the DNA TGCGCCAGCAGCTCTCAGACAGGGGGTAGGAACACTGAAGCTTTCTTT.

This chain uses TRBV20-1 with TRBJ1-5; D perhaps matches TRBD1 (5 bases). This CDR3 has 15 residues. Germline V gene lookup returns CDR1 DFQATT and CDR2 SNEGSKA (reference sequence). The V end was cut by 0 bases, the J end by 5 bases, with 14 bases between. The CDR3 loop reads CSARDPRAKDQPQHF. DNA for the CDR3: TGCAGTGCTAGAGATCCCAGGGCAAAGGATCAGCCCCAGCATTTT.

This chain uses TRBV12-3 or TRBV12-4 with TRBJ2-7; TRBD1 agrees at 10 bases. The CDR3 consists of 17 residues. V was pared by 5 bases and J by 0 bases, with 10 bases of the junction left unmatched. The CDR3 is CASSLPLGQGSSYEQYF. Written as DNA, the CDR3 is TGTGCCAGCAGTCTCCCCTTGGGACAGGGGAGCTCCTACGAGCAGTACTTC.

CDR3 sequence (DNA): TGTGCCAGCAGCTTAATTGTGCCCGGACTAGGGACCTACGAGCAGTACTTC. This gives the protein CASSLIVPGLGTYEQYF. The gene calls are TRBV7-9 and TRBJ2-7; 7 bases map to TRBD2. V was pared by 2 bases and J by 2 bases, with 12 bases of the junction left unmatched. Looked up from germline, CDR1 is SEHNR and CDR2 is FQNEAQ (reference sequence). The CDR3 covers 17 residues. Using reference TRBV7-9 and TRBJ2-7 for the parts outside the CDR3, the full variable domain is DTGVSQNPRHKITKRGQNVTFRCDPISEHNRLYWYRQTLGQGPEFLTYFQNEAQLEKSRLLSDRFSAERPKGSFSTLEIQRTEQGDSAMYLCASSLIVPGLGTYEQYFGPGTRLTVT.

The table lists this clonotype with a few counts. The chain uses TRBV6-5 and TRBJ1-1; a weak D match, TRBD1 (5 bases). Germline CDR1 and CDR2: MNHEY and SVGAGI. Trimming pared 2 bases from V and 1 base from J, leaving 11 bases between. The CDR3 is 15 residues long. The CDR3 nucleotides read TGTGCCAGCAGTTACCCCGGGACGTCGAACACTGAAGCTTTCTTT. Encoded protein: CASSYPGTSNTEAFF.

Only a few counts were recorded for this clonotype. V and J are TRBV7-6 and TRBJ2-3, with D possibly being TRBD1 or TRBD2 (6 bases each). CDR1 is SGHVS and CDR2 is FNYEAQ in the germline V gene. Trimming pared 5 bases from V and 6 bases from J, leaving 18 bases between. CDR3 length: 15 residues. CDR3 sequence (DNA): TGTGCCAGCAGCCCAAGAGCAGGGGAGGTGGATACGCAGTATTTT. Translated: CASSPRAGEVDTQYF.

This clonotype occurred a few times. V gene TRBV24-1 combines with J gene TRBJ2-3; 8 nucleotides line up with TRBD2. In germline, CDR1 is KGHDR, CDR2 SFDVKD. CDR3 size: 16 residues. V gave up 2 bases and J gave up 4 bases; unmatched junction bases: 7. DNA of the CDR3: TGTGCCACCAGTGATTGGACTAGCCTGGAGCCAGATACGCAGTATTTT. This codes for CATSDWTSLEPDTQYF.

The chain employs TRBV6-6 and TRBJ2-3, with 8 bases identical to TRBD1. J lost 5 bases, V lost 3 bases, and 4 bases had no gene match. Germline loops: CDR1 MNHNY, CDR2 SVGAGI (reference sequence). This CDR3 comprises 14 residues. CDR3: CASSYLTGGDTQYF. The CDR3 bases are TGTGCCAGCAGTTATTTAACAGGGGGAGATACGCAGTATTTT.

The chain uses TRBV7-9 and TRBJ2-3; D may be TRBD1 (5 bases). This CDR3 is built from 15 residues. Trimming left V 1 base short and J 2 bases short, with 10 bases between. CDR1 and CDR2 (germline): SEHNR, FQNEAQ (reference sequence). The CDR3 DNA follows: TGTGCCAGCAGCTTAGGTCCAGGGAACACAGATACGCAGTATTTT. This translates into CASSLGPGNTDTQYF.

The sample holds a few counts of this clonotype. The J gene is TRBJ1-2, the V gene TRBV7-9; 9 bases fit TRBD1. The germline CDR1 and CDR2 sequences are SEHNR and FQNEAQ (reference sequence). The CDR3 sequence is 13 residues long. V shed 5 bases and J 5 bases; nucleotides not matched to a gene: 3. The CDR3 bases are TGTGCCAGCAGCGCTGGGACAGGGTATGGCTACACCTTC. This encodes CASSAGTGYGYTF.

This clonotype was seen only a few times. This chain uses TRBV5-6 with TRBJ2-7; a weak D match, TRBD1 (6 bases). Germline CDR1 is SGHDT and CDR2 is YYEEEE. Trimming stripped 1 base from V and 6 bases from J, with 11 bases between. This CDR3 has 13 residues. The CDR3, as DNA: TGTGCCAGCAGCTTGCGGACAGTCTCCGAGCAGTACTTC. Translation gives CASSLRTVSEQYF.

The chain employs TRBV3-1 and TRBJ1-4, with D maybe TRBD1 (5 bases). V was pared by 4 bases and J by 7 bases, with 7 bases between. CDR3 length: 12 amino acids. CDR1 LGHDT and CDR2 YNNKEL come from the germline V gene (reference sequence). The CDR3 here is CASSLGVEKLFF. The CDR3 region has the DNA TGTGCCAGCAGCCTGGGGGTTGAAAAACTGTTTTTT.

This chain connects TRBV30 to TRBJ1-6, with D uncertain. Germline lookup yields CDR1 GTSNPN and CDR2 SVGIG (reference sequence). Between the trimmed V and J ends, which lost 2 bases and 6 bases, there was a span of 11 bases. This CDR3 region has 14 residues. The DNA for the CDR3 is TGTGCCTGGAGTACGGCGGGGTTTAATTCACCCCTCCACTTT. Translating it yields CAWSTAGFNSPLHF. Filled out from reference TRBV30 and TRBJ1-6, the complete variable domain reads SQTIHQWPATLVQPVGSPLSLECTVEGTSNPNLYWYRQAAGRGLQLLFYSVGIGQISSEVPQNLSASRPQDRQFILSSKKLLLSDSGFYLCAWSTAGFNSPLHFGNGTRLTVT.

The V gene is TRBV11-2, the J gene TRBJ1-1; weak D call: TRBD1 (5 bases). Per the germline V gene, CDR1 is SGHAT and CDR2 is FQNNGV. The CDR3 sequence is 14 residues long. Deletions cut 5 bases from V and 1 base from J, with 11 bases between. The CDR3 region is CASSPWGPNTEAFF. The CDR3 bases are TGTGCCAGCAGCCCCTGGGGCCCGAACACTGAAGCTTTCTTT.

J is TRBJ2-7 and V is TRBV2; D not resolved. Germline loops: CDR1 SNHLY, CDR2 FYNNEI. Trimming stripped 7 bases from V and 0 bases from J, with 7 bases between. CDR3 length: 12 residues. CDR3: CASKQRSYEQYF. CDR3 sequence (DNA): TGTGCCAGCAAACAGCGCTCCTACGAGCAGTACTTC.

This chain connects TRBV25-1 to TRBJ2-3; D may match TRBD1 or TRBD2 (5 bases each). Deletions cut 3 bases from V and 4 bases from J, with 14 bases between. The germline V gene has CDR1 MGHDK and CDR2 SYGVNS. The CDR3 runs 15 residues. The DNA of the CDR3 is TGTGCCAGCAGTGATTTCGGGGCGCACCCAGATACGCAGTATTTT. It translates to CASSDFGAHPDTQYF.